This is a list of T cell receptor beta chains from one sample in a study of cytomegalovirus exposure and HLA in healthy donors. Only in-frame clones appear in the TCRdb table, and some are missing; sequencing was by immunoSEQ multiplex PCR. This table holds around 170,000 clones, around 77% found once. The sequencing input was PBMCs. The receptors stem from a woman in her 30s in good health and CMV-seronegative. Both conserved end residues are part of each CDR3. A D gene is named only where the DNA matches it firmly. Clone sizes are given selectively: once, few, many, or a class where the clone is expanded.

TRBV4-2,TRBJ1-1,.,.,TGTGCCAGCAGCCAGGTTCCCGGGGACACCATGAACACTGAAGCTTTCTTT,CASSQVPGDTMNTEAFF
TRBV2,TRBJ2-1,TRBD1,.,TGTGCCAGCAAGGACAGGTATATGGTCAATGAGCAGTTCTTC,CASKDRYMVNEQFF
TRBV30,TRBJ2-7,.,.,TGTGCCTGGGGGTCTAGCTACGAGCAGTACTTC,CAWGSSYEQYF
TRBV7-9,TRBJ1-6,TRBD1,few,TGTGCCAGCAGCCCTCCGGGACAGGGAAATTCACCCCTCCACTTT,CASSPPGQGNSPLHF
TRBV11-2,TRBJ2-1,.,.,TGTGCCAGCGAGGGGGGGCCAGGCAATGAGCAGTTCTTC,CASEGGPGNEQFF
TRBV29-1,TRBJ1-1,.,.,TGCAGCGTTGAACAGTCGTCAAACACTGAAGCTTTCTTT,CSVEQSSNTEAFF
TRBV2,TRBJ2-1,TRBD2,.,TGTGCCAGCAGTGGAACTAGCGGGGGGTTGGAGCAGTTCTTC,CASSGTSGGLEQFF
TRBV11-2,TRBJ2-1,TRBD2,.,TGTGCCAGCAGCTTAGATCGGGGGCTAGCGGGGTTCTTC,CASSLDRGLAGFF
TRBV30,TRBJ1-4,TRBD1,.,TGTGCCTGGCGACTAAGGGGGCGAGAAAAACTGTTTTTT,CAWRLRGREKLFF
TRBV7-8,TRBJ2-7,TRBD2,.,TGTGCCAGCAGCTTAGCGCCAGCGGGGGGTACCTGGGAGCAGTACTTC,CASSLAPAGGTWEQYF
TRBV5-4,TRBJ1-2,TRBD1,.,TGTGCCAGCAGCTTACAGGGGGCGAACTATGGCTACACCTTC,CASSLQGANYGYTF
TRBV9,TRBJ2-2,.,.,TGTGCCAGCAGCCCAGACCTAGGTCGGACAAACACCGGGGAGCTGTTTTTT,CASSPDLGRTNTGELFF
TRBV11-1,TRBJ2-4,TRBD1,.,TGTGCCAGCAGCCGAGGTGGCCCCGGGACAGGACGAAACATTCAGTACTTC,CASSRGGPGTGRNIQYF
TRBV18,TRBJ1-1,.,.,TGTGCCAGCTCACGGGGCGACATGAACACTGAAGCTTTCTTT,CASSRGDMNTEAFF
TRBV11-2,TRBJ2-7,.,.,TGTGCCAGCAGCCTGACAGCCTCCTACGAGCAGTACTTC,CASSLTASYEQYF
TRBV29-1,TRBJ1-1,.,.,TGCAGCGTTGAGTCAGGGATGAACACTGAAGCTTTCTTT,CSVESGMNTEAFF
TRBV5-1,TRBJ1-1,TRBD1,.,TGCGCCAGCAGCTTTCGACAGGGGACTGAAGCTTTCTTT,CASSFRQGTEAFF
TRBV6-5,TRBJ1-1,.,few,TGTGCCAGCACCTACGGGGTAAACACTGAAGCTTTCTTT,CASTYGVNTEAFF
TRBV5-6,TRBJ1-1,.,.,TGTGCCAGCAGCTTGGACAGGGCGGAGAACACTGAAGCTTTCTTT,CASSLDRAENTEAFF
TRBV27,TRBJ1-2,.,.,TGTGCCAGCAGTAGGACAGAAATGTATGGCTACACCTTC,CASSRTEMYGYTF
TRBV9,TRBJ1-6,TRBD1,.,TGTGCCAGCAGCGGCGGACAGGGGCTCGTATCACCCCTCCACTTT,CASSGGQGLVSPLHF
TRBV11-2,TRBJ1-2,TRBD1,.,TGTGCCAGCAGCTTAGTTCAAGGCGGACAGGAAAACTATGGCTACACCTTC,CASSLVQGGQENYGYTF
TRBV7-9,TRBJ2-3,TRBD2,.,TGTGCCAGCAGCTTAGTCGCAGCGGGGGTAGATACGCAGTATTTT,CASSLVAAGVDTQYF
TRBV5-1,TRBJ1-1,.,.,TGCGCCAGCAGCCTAGGATTACTGAACACTGAAGCTTTCTTT,CASSLGLLNTEAFF
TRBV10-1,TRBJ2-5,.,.,TGCGCCAGCAGTGAGTCGACGGGGAAGCAAGAGACCCAGTACTTC,CASSESTGKQETQYF
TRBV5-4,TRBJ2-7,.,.,TGTGCCAGCAGCTTGGGGTCGGTCGGGGGTGCTCCCTACGAGCAGTACTTC,CASSLGSVGGAPYEQYF
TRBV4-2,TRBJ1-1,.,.,TGTGCCAGCAGCCTCAACGAGAGGAACACTGAAGCTTTCTTT,CASSLNERNTEAFF
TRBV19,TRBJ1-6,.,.,TGTGCCAGTAGTATCAACGCCAGGGTCAGGTCACCCCTCCACTTT,CASSINARVRSPLHF
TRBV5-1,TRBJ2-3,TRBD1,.,TGCGCCAGCAGAACTGGGACAGGGGCCGATACGCAGTATTTT,CASRTGTGADTQYF
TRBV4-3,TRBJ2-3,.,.,TGCGCCAGCAGCCCTGGACAGCAAGCAGATACGCAGTATTTT,CASSPGQQADTQYF
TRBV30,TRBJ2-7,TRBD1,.,TGTGCCTGGAGTCGGGACAGGGGGCACGAGCAGTACTTC,CAWSRDRGHEQYF
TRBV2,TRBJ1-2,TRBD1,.,TGTGCCAGCAGTGGCGGGACAGGGGGCTATGACTATGGCTACACCTTC,CASSGGTGGYDYGYTF
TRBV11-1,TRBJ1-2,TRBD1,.,TGTGCCAGCAGCTTTCCGACAGGGGTAAACTATGGCTACACCTTC,CASSFPTGVNYGYTF
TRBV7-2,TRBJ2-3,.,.,TGTGCCAGCAGCTCTCTCCTAGCCCCCACAGATACGCAGTATTTT,CASSSLLAPTDTQYF
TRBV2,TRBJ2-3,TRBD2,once,TGTGCCAGCAGATCTAGCGGGGGGTCAGATACGCAGTATTTT,CASRSSGGSDTQYF
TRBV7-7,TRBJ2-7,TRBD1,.,TGTGCTAGCAGCCGGAATAGATACAGGGACAGGCACTACGAGCAGTACTTC,CASSRNRYRDRHYEQYF
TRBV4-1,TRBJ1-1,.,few,TGCGCCAGCAGCCAAGTCCAGGGTACCACTGAAGCTTTCTTT,CASSQVQGTTEAFF
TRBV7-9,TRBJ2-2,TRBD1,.,TGTGCCAGCAGCCCGAGACAGGGGACCGGTAACACCGGGGAGCTGTTTTTT,CASSPRQGTGNTGELFF
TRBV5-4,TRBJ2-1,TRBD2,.,TGTGCCAGCAGCCACGAGCGGGGGATAAGCAATGAGCAGTTCTTC,CASSHERGISNEQFF
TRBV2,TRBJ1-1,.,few,TGTGCCAGCCGTCCGCCTCGCGGTAACACTGAAGCTTTCTTT,CASRPPRGNTEAFF
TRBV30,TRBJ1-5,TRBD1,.,TGTGCCTGGCAAGGGACAGCTTACAATCAGCCCCAGCATTTT,CAWQGTAYNQPQHF
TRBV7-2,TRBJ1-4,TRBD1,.,TGTGCCAGCAGCTTTGGACAGGGGGCTAATGAAAAACTGTTTTTT,CASSFGQGANEKLFF
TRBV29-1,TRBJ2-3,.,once,TGCAGCGTCTCGTTCACAGGCTCCACAGATACGCAGTATTTT,CSVSFTGSTDTQYF
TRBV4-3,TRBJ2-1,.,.,TGCGCCAGCAGCCAAGTGGGTGCGGACAGATACAATGAGCAGTTCTTC,CASSQVGADRYNEQFF
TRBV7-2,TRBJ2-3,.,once,TGTGCCAGCAGCTCCCAGGGGGGAGGCCCAGATACGCAGTATTTT,CASSSQGGGPDTQYF
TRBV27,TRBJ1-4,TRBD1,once,TGTGCCAGCATGGGGACAGGGGATAATGAAAAACTGTTTTTT,CASMGTGDNEKLFF
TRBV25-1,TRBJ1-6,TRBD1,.,TGTGCCAGCAGTGGGACAGGGAGTTTTTCACCCCTCCACTTT,CASSGTGSFSPLHF
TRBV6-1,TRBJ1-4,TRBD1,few,TGTGCCGGGAGGACAGGGGGCCGTGAAAAACTGTTTTTT,CAGRTGGREKLFF
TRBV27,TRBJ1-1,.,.,TGTGCCAGCAGCCCTACAGGGAGGAACACTGAAGCTTTCTTT,CASSPTGRNTEAFF
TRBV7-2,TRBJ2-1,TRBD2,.,TGTGCCAGCAGCTTCATAGCGGGGATAATCGACAATGAGCAGTTCTTC,CASSFIAGIIDNEQFF
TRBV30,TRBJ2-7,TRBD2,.,TGTGCCTGGAGGGGACTAGCGAAGGAGCAGTACTTC,CAWRGLAKEQYF
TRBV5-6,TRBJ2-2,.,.,TGTGCCAGCAGCTTGGGGGGCGTAACCGGGGAGCTGTTTTTT,CASSLGGVTGELFF
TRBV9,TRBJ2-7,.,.,TGTGCCAGCAGCGTGAGGGCCGAGACCCCCTACGAGCAGTACTTC,CASSVRAETPYEQYF
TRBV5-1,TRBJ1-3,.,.,TGCGCCAGCAGCTTGGCTATTGGGGGCCCCTCTGGAAACACCATATATTTT,CASSLAIGGPSGNTIYF
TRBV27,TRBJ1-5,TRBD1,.,TGTGCCAGCAGCCAATACAGGGGGCTGAGCCAGCCCCAGCATTTT,CASSQYRGLSQPQHF
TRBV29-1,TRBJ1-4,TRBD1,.,TGCAGCGCTTCGACAGGGAGTGGTGAAAAACTGTTTTTT,CSASTGSGEKLFF
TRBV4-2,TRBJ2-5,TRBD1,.,TGTGCCAGCAGCCAAGAGACAGGGATACAGACCCAGTACTTC,CASSQETGIQTQYF
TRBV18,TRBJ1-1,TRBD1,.,TGTGCCAGCTCACCCGGACAGGGAAGACTCGCTGAAGCTTTCTTT,CASSPGQGRLAEAFF
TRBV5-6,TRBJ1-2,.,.,TGTGCCAGCAGCCCCCCTCCGAGCCTACTCTATGGCTACACCTTC,CASSPPPSLLYGYTF
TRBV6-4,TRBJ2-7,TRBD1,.,TGTGCCAGCAGTGACCGGGACAGGGGAAGCTCCTACGAGCAGTACTTC,CASSDRDRGSSYEQYF